The rows below give T cell receptor beta chains drawn from one sample of a study of T cell clones after liver transplantation. The method was immunoSEQ multiplex PCR; TCRdb's version includes in-frame clones alone and lacks a portion of them. The data hold some 61,000 clones, with less than 75% observed a single time. The sequenced sample was CD4+ T cells from blood, obtained at the 22-month timepoint. Receptors were obtained from a human patient who received a liver transplant. A share of the T cells may be of graft donor origin. CDR3s include the opening cysteine and the closing phenylalanine or tryptophan. D genes are given only for firm matches. The size entry is marked missing in some rows and otherwise reads once, few, many or a size class.

clone_size	v_call	j_call	d_call	cdr3_nt	cdr3_aa
-	TRBV7-9	TRBJ2-3	TRBD1	TGTGCCAGCAGCTTTGGGACAGGCGCCTACACAGATACGCAGTATTTT	CASSFGTGAYTDTQYF
-	TRBV2	TRBJ2-3	TRBD1	TGTGCCAGCAATGGACAGGGGGGCACAGATACGCAGTATTTT	CASNGQGGTDTQYF
-	TRBV7-9	TRBJ1-3	-	TGTGCCAGCAGCTTAGGGGGGACGAGCTCTGGAAACACCATATATTTT	CASSLGGTSSGNTIYF
few	TRBV11-2	TRBJ2-7	TRBD1	TGTGCCAGCAGACAGCCGGGACAGGGGCGCAACGAGCAGTACTTC	CASRQPGQGRNEQYF
once	TRBV28	TRBJ1-3	-	TGTGCCAGCAGGAAGGGGGTAGCTGGAAACACCATATATTTT	CASRKGVAGNTIYF
few	TRBV7-2	TRBJ2-3	TRBD1	TGTGCCAGCAGCTCCGGACAGGGCACAGATACGCAGTATTTT	CASSSGQGTDTQYF
-	TRBV7-2	TRBJ2-1	-	TGTGCCAGCAGCTCCCTGGGAAGCTCCTACAATGAGCAGTTCTTC	CASSSLGSSYNEQFF
-	TRBV28	TRBJ2-5	-	TGTGCCAGCAGTTTGCCCCTCCGGGGGGCAGAGACCCAGTACTTC	CASSLPLRGAETQYF
once	TRBV4-1	TRBJ1-1	-	TGCGCCACCCGGCCGTCGCAGGGAGGCACTGAAGCTTTCTTT	CATRPSQGGTEAFF
-	TRBV5-8	TRBJ1-5	TRBD1	TGTGCCAGCAGCTTGACAGGGGGTTCTTATCAGCCCCAGCATTTT	CASSLTGGSYQPQHF
-	TRBV10-1	TRBJ2-7	-	TGCGCCAGCAGTGAAACAGGGATTAGGAACGAGCAGTACTTC	CASSETGIRNEQYF
few	TRBV5-4	TRBJ2-3	-	TGTGCCAGCGCAAGGGACACTTCCACAGATACGCAGTATTTT	CASARDTSTDTQYF
-	TRBV4-1	TRBJ1-6	-	TGCGCCAGCAGCCAGGGAATCGGTTCACCCCTCCACTTT	CASSQGIGSPLHF
-	TRBV29-1	TRBJ2-7	TRBD1	TGCAGCGTTGGAGGACAGGGTTCCTCCTACGAGCAGTACTTC	CSVGGQGSSYEQYF
-	TRBV15	TRBJ1-4	TRBD1	TGTGCCACCAGCAGATGGACAGGGGTTGGGGAAAAACTGTTTTTT	CATSRWTGVGEKLFF
-	TRBV11-2	TRBJ2-7	-	TGTGCCAGCAGCTCATTAAAGAACCGGGGCCCATCCGAGCAGTACTTC	CASSSLKNRGPSEQYF
once	TRBV18	TRBJ1-5	-	TGTGCCAGCTCACCGAGAGTCGAAGATCGAGGTCAGCCCCAGCATTTT	CASSPRVEDRGQPQHF
-	TRBV4-1	TRBJ1-3	-	TGCGCCAGCAGCCAAGTTGACCGGGGGCCCACCCGTGGAAACACCATATATTTT	CASSQVDRGPTRGNTIYF
many	TRBV7-2	TRBJ2-2	-	TGTGCCTCGGGACGGCAGAACACCGGGGAGCTGTTTTTT	CASGRQNTGELFF
-	TRBV7-9	TRBJ2-3	TRBD1	TGTGCCAGCAGCGAGGCCGGGACAGCATCATACACAGATACGCAGTATTTT	CASSEAGTASYTDTQYF
-	TRBV5-8	TRBJ1-2	TRBD1	TGTGCCAGCAGGGACAGGGTAACTAATGGCTACACCTTC	CASRDRVTNGYTF
-	TRBV2	TRBJ2-5	-	TGTGCCAGCAGCCGCGGTGTTGAGACCCAGTACTTC	CASSRGVETQYF
-	TRBV6-1	TRBJ1-6	-	TGTGCCAGCAGTGATGAGGTTCGTTCACCCCTCCACTTT	CASSDEVRSPLHF
-	TRBV11-1	TRBJ2-3	-	TGTGCCAGCAGCTTAAGGGGAGCAGGCGCAGATACGCAGTATTTT	CASSLRGAGADTQYF
few	TRBV7-2	TRBJ2-3	TRBD2	TGTGCCAGCAGCCCCCGACTAGCGGGGGGGAGGGCAGATACGCAGTATTTT	CASSPRLAGGRADTQYF
once	TRBV10-3	TRBJ1-1	-	TGTGCCATCAGCTCAGACGGACTGAACACTGAAGCTTTCTTT	CAISSDGLNTEAFF